The rows below give T cell receptor beta chains drawn from one sample of a study of T cells expressing NK-cell markers. TCRdb reanalyzed the 5' RACE reads, giving one entry per CDR3 protein sequence and no DNA. Its listing shows about 460,000 distinct CDR3 sequences. The source material was blood T cells: a sorted CD56 or NKG2C T cell subset, CD4+ or CD8+ T cells, or bulk PBMC T cells (not recorded which). The receptors originated from a woman aged 50 to 60 in good health. CDR3s include the opening cysteine and the closing phenylalanine or tryptophan.

J gene: TRBJ2-7; CDR3 length: 19; V gene: TRBV4-1; CDR3 protein: CASSQDHGGRGLAGVKQYF
J gene: TRBJ2-3; CDR3 length: 12; V gene: TRBV6-5; CDR3 protein: CASSQLAGTQYF
J gene: TRBJ2-5; CDR3 length: 16; V gene: TRBV5-5; CDR3 protein: CASSFRQGPSQETQYF
J gene: TRBJ1-2; CDR3 length: 15; V gene: TRBV12-3/TRBV12-4; CDR3 protein: CASSLSAGESYGYTF
J gene: TRBJ1-2; CDR3 length: 13; V gene: TRBV30; CDR3 protein: CAWDRGPSYGYTF
J gene: TRBJ2-3; CDR3 length: 16; V gene: TRBV7-2; CDR3 protein: CASSAQPAGSTDTQYF
J gene: TRBJ2-7; CDR3 length: 14; V gene: TRBV12-3/TRBV12-4; CDR3 protein: CASHPGGTHYEQYF
J gene: TRBJ1-4; CDR3 length: 13; V gene: TRBV7-9; CDR3 protein: CASSWDRNEKLFF
J gene: TRBJ1-4; CDR3 length: 13; V gene: TRBV20-1; CDR3 protein: CSARRGPGEKLFF
J gene: TRBJ2-5; CDR3 length: 12; V gene: TRBV10-3; CDR3 protein: CAIRDEQETQYF
J gene: TRBJ1-1; CDR3 length: 13; V gene: TRBV20-1; CDR3 protein: CSAPETGGREAFF
J gene: TRBJ2-3; CDR3 length: 13; V gene: TRBV6-5; CDR3 protein: CASRRQGSDTQYF
J gene: TRBJ2-1; CDR3 length: 16; V gene: TRBV6-4; CDR3 protein: CASSLLAGGPYNEQFF
J gene: TRBJ2-5; CDR3 length: 15; V gene: TRBV20-1; CDR3 protein: CSARDWGTTQETQYF
J gene: TRBJ2-2; CDR3 length: 15; V gene: TRBV6-1; CDR3 protein: CASMALRGEGGELFF
J gene: TRBJ2-1; CDR3 length: 15; V gene: TRBV5-1; CDR3 protein: CASSASPGTGNEQFF
J gene: TRBJ1-1; CDR3 length: 15; V gene: TRBV12-3/TRBV12-4; CDR3 protein: CASTPTGALHTEAFF
J gene: TRBJ1-5; CDR3 length: 14; V gene: TRBV7-4; CDR3 protein: CASTRTGENQPQHF
J gene: TRBJ2-2; CDR3 length: 19; V gene: TRBV3-1; CDR3 protein: CASSRKPGLAGSFTGELFF
J gene: TRBJ2-1; CDR3 length: 19; V gene: TRBV24-1; CDR3 protein: CATSDLKEGAGVKYNEQFF
J gene: TRBJ2-2; CDR3 length: 13; V gene: TRBV7-9; CDR3 protein: CASSFERSGELFF
J gene: TRBJ2-7; CDR3 length: 13; V gene: TRBV28; CDR3 protein: CAIGGSGSYEQYF
J gene: TRBJ1-1; CDR3 length: 15; V gene: TRBV2; CDR3 protein: CASSLEGPRNTEAFF
J gene: TRBJ1-4; CDR3 length: 14; V gene: TRBV5-1; CDR3 protein: CASSRGPTYEKLFF